The following is a TCR beta chain sequence with its context. Other DNA sequences from this sample encode an identical CDR3 as well. Naive-designated CD8 cells lacked CD45RO, were positively enriched for CCR7, and omitted terminally differentiated effector memory CD45RA+ cells. This table comes from immunoSEQ multiplex PCR, and its TCRdb copy is limited to in-frame clones, with some not included. The sample includes millions of clones, approximately 95% of them seen just once. This record belongs to a study of shared clonotypes between healthy human individuals. CDR3 length equals 13 residues. V lost 4 bases, J lost 2 bases, and 9 bases lay in between. Germline values: CDR1 MNHNS, CDR2 SASEGT.

The receptor's source is a man aged 18 to 29 in good health. The chain combines TRBV6-1 with TRBJ2-7; TRBD2 might be the D (5 bases). The sequencing input was naive CD8+ T cells sorted from blood. Written as DNA, the CDR3 is TGTGCCAGCAGTGTGGGAGTCACCTACGAGCAGTACTTC. It yields the protein CASSVGVTYEQYF.